One and the same sample provided the 22 T cell receptor beta chains below, sequenced in a study of Graves' ophthalmopathy and Graves' hyperthyroidism. The TCR beta CDR3 regions underwent amplification from RNA transcripts. The authors performed first-round RT-PCR with HTBI primers and then a second-round multiplex PCR. TCRdb re-derived calls from the multiplex PCR reads in MiXCR, one entry per CDR3 protein. Of 500,000 to 700,000 distinct CDR3 sequences in the sample, 20% to 25% were seen once. Sequencing was performed on peripheral blood. The receptors originated from a woman aged 18-29 years with stable Graves' hyperthyroidism. Some clones in this sample may be carry-over from other donors' samples.

Many counts were recorded for this clonotype. V and J are TRBV12-3 or TRBV12-4 and TRBJ1-5; 7 bases align to TRBD1. The CDR3 is made up of 14 amino acids. Losses at the gene ends were 5 bases for V and 5 bases for J; bases not matched to a gene: 6. The CDR3 reads CASSGLGGHQPQHF. The CDR3 DNA follows: TGTGCCAGCAGTGGGTTAGGGGGCCATCAGCCCCAGCATTTT.

V gene TRBV20-1 combines with J gene TRBJ2-5; D unclear. V was pared by 0 bases and J by 7 bases, with 15 bases between. In germline, CDR1 is DFQATT, CDR2 SNEGSKA (reference sequence). There are 14 residues in the CDR3. The CDR3 DNA follows: TGCAGTGCTAGAGATTTCGGACCCACGGGGACCCAGTACTTC. This translates into CSARDFGPTGTQYF.

This clonotype showed up just a few times. The rearrangement links TRBV6-5 to TRBJ2-7; D might be TRBD2 (6 bases). The germline CDR1 and CDR2 sequences are MNHEY and SVGAGI. The CDR3 has 15 amino acids. The V end was cut by 2 bases, the J end by 2 bases, with 13 bases between. This CDR3 is CASSYMGRRAYEQYF. In nucleotides, the CDR3 is TGTGCCAGCAGTTACATGGGAAGGAGGGCCTACGAGCAGTACTTC.

There are many counts of this clonotype. V and J are TRBV5-1 and TRBJ2-5; no definite D call. This CDR3 contains 13 residues. Germline CDR1 is SGHRS and CDR2 is YFSETQ. Trimming took 0 bases from V and 5 from J, leaving 8 bases between them. The CDR3 coding sequence is TGCGCCAGCAGCTTGGTGGTTCCGGAGACCCAGTACTTC. It specifies CASSLVVPETQYF.

This clonotype has at least ten counts. The CDR3 loop reads CASSFNRVETQYF. DNA of the CDR3: TGTGCCAGCAGTTTTAACAGGGTGGAGACCCAGTACTTC. The rearrangement links TRBV6-5 to TRBJ2-5, with D perhaps TRBD1 (6 bases). Looked up from germline, CDR1 is MNHEY and CDR2 is SVGAGI. V lost 4 bases and J 5 bases, leaving 11 bases between the germline ends. This CDR3 region has 13 residues.

This clonotype was counted a few times. The CDR3 region is CSARQGAQETQYF. The CDR3 nucleotides are TGCAGTGCTAGACAGGGGGCCCAAGAGACCCAGTACTTC. The chain links TRBV20-1 to TRBJ2-5, with 8 bases that match TRBD1. The CDR3 contains 13 residues. Germline V lookup: CDR1 DFQATT, CDR2 SNEGSKA (reference sequence). V lost 2 bases and J lost 1; bases outside the gene matches: 0.

This chain uses TRBV24-1 with TRBJ2-7; D might be TRBD2 (5 bases). CDR3 length: 15 residues. Trimming took 4 bases from V and 0 from J, leaving 12 bases between them. Germline V lookup: CDR1 KGHDR, CDR2 SFDVKD. The CDR3 DNA follows: TGTGCCACCAGTGACCCTATAGCGTCCTCCTACGAGCAGTACTTC. Amino acids: CATSDPIASSYEQYF.

The chain recombines TRBV6-1 with TRBJ1-5; a possible D gene is TRBD1 (5 bases). Germline values: CDR1 MNHNS, CDR2 SASEGT. This CDR3 has 15 amino acids. Trimming cost V 6 bases and J 0 bases, with 12 bases left between them. The CDR3 DNA follows: TGTGCCAGCAGCCTCAGGGTGGGTAGCAATCAGCCCCAGCATTTT. Translated, it gives CASSLRVGSNQPQHF.

The V gene is TRBV9, the J gene TRBJ2-1, with TRBD1 identical over 10 bases. J was trimmed by 2 bases and V by 2 bases; bases with no gene match: 7. This CDR3 spans 17 amino acids. Germline-derived CDR1 and CDR2 are SGDLS and YYNGEE. CDR3 sequence: CASSVRETGGPYNEQFF. DNA of the CDR3: TGTGCCAGCAGCGTCAGGGAGACAGGGGGCCCCTACAATGAGCAGTTCTTC.

This clonotype was seen repeatedly, ten times or more. This chain joins TRBV19 and TRBJ2-5; D assignment may be TRBD1 or TRBD2 (5 bases each). Germline assignment: CDR1 LNHDA and CDR2 SQIVND (reference sequence). V lost 6 bases and J lost 3, with 14 bases in between. The CDR3 has 14 residues. The CDR3: CASRIGAGEETQYF. The DNA for the CDR3 is TGTGCCAGTAGGATCGGGGCCGGGGAAGAGACCCAGTACTTC.

Ten or more counts support this clonotype. This rearrangement joins TRBV19 to TRBJ1-2, with D perhaps matching TRBD1 (6 bases). The CDR3 sequence is 13 residues long. Per germline, CDR1 LNHDA and CDR2 SQIVND (reference sequence). V was trimmed by 8 bases and J by 0 bases, leaving 10 bases between them. The CDR3 DNA follows: TGTGCCAGTCGGGACACAGCTAACTATGGCTACACCTTC. It yields the protein CASRDTANYGYTF.

This clonotype was detected ten times or more. The J gene is TRBJ1-5, the V gene TRBV5-1, with TRBD1 identical over 7 bases. This CDR3 is 15 amino acids long. The germline V gene encodes CDR1 SGHRS and CDR2 YFSETQ. V lost 5 bases and J lost 0; bases outside the gene matches: 5. CDR3 nucleotides: TGCGCCAGCAGAAGGGACAGCAATAGCAATCAGCCCCAGCATTTT. As protein: CASRRDSNSNQPQHF.

The rearrangement uses TRBV28 and TRBJ1-5; 7 bases are a match to TRBD1. Germline V gene lookup returns CDR1 MDHEN and CDR2 SYDVKM. CDR3 size: 17 residues. After removal of 6 bases from V and 0 bases from J, the junction contained 11 bases not matched to a gene. The CDR3 region is CASSPWDSAYSNQPQHF. The CDR3 DNA reads TGTGCCAGCAGCCCCTGGGACAGTGCTTATAGCAATCAGCCCCAGCATTTT.

This clonotype was picked up many times. The chain couples TRBV29-1 to TRBJ2-2; D perhaps matches TRBD2 (6 bases). Trimming cost V 4 bases and J 0 bases, with 9 bases left between them. Germline lookup yields CDR1 SQVTM and CDR2 ANQGSEA. The CDR3 spans 14 residues. The CDR3 region is CSVATGANTGELFF. The DNA of the CDR3 is TGCAGCGTTGCGACGGGAGCGAACACCGGGGAGCTGTTTTTT.

This clonotype was picked up many times. The chain recombines TRBV7-2 with TRBJ2-5; possibly TRBD1 for D (7 bases). This CDR3 has 14 residues. CDR1 SGHTA and CDR2 FQGNSA come from the germline V gene. V gave up 5 bases and J gave up 2 bases, with 12 bases separating them. CDR3 nucleotides: TGTGCCAGCAGCAGACAGGGAGGTCAAGAGACCCAGTACTTC. As protein: CASSRQGGQETQYF. Supplemented by reference TRBV7-2 and TRBJ2-5, the full variable domain reads GAGVSQSPSNKVTEKGKDVELRCDPISGHTALYWYRQSLGQGLEFLIYFQGNSAPDKSGLPSDRFSAERTGGSVSTLTIQRTQQEDSAVYLCASSRQGGQETQYFGPGTRLLVL.

In this sample, this clonotype turned up many times. The rearrangement links TRBV6-5 to TRBJ1-1, with a tentative D call TRBD1 (5 bases). The CDR3 spans 14 residues. The V gene lost 1 base and the J gene lost 3 bases, with 9 bases spanning the gap. Germline assignment: CDR1 MNHEY and CDR2 SVGAGI. This CDR3 is CASSYWSRDTEAFF. As DNA, the CDR3 is TGTGCCAGCAGTTACTGGAGCAGGGACACTGAAGCTTTCTTT.

Ten or more counts support this clonotype. The V call is TRBV7-3, the J call TRBJ2-7; a possible D gene is TRBD2 (6 bases). The CDR3 is 15 residues long. Trimming took 1 base from V and 2 from J, leaving 12 bases between them. Germline CDR1 and CDR2: SGHTA and FQGTGA. CDR3 sequence: CASSLMAGRTYEQYF. The CDR3 DNA sequence: TGTGCCAGCAGCTTAATGGCAGGGAGGACCTACGAGCAGTACTTC.

A remark on this clonotype: With a much larger clone just one base away, this may be a read error. The rearrangement links TRBV6-5 to TRBJ1-2; D gene ambiguous. CDR3 size: 14 residues. From germline, CDR1 is MNHEY and CDR2 SVGAGI. The CDR3 nucleotides read TGTGCCAGCAGTTATAACAGAAACTTCTATGACTACACCTTC. Amino acids: CASSYNRNFYDYTF.

This clonotype was seen more than once but under ten times. The gene calls are TRBV4-1 and TRBJ2-2; D call uncertain. V shed 2 bases and J shed 6 bases, with 7 bases lying between them. The CDR3 is 13 residues long. Germline V gene sequence: CDR1 MGHRA, CDR2 YSYEKL. The CDR3 region has the DNA TGCGCCAGCAGCCAACGAACGGCCGGGGAGCTGTTTTTT. Translating gives CASSQRTAGELFF.

This clonotype has just a few counts. This chain links TRBV11-2 with TRBJ2-5; TRBD2 aligns across 9 bases. The CDR3 loop spans 15 amino acids. From germline, CDR1 is SGHAT and CDR2 FQNNGV. Trimming took 4 bases from V and 5 from J; bases not matched to a gene: 8. CDR3 region: CASSSRGGLRETQYF. CDR3 DNA sequence: TGTGCCAGCAGCTCGCGGGGGGGCCTACGGGAGACCCAGTACTTC.

As for this clonotype: This sequence may be a read error, since a much larger clone differs from it by one base. The V call is TRBV27, the J call TRBJ2-2; possibly TRBD2 for D (6 bases). The V gene's germline CDR1 is MNHEY and CDR2 SMNVEV (reference sequence). This CDR3 is built from 11 residues. The CDR3 DNA is TGTGCCAGCAGTTTTTTCGGGGGGCTGTTTTTT. It codes for CASSFFGGLFF.

The sample holds many counts of this clonotype. The rearrangement links TRBV6-1 to TRBJ2-7, with a tentative D call TRBD2 (6 bases). The germline gives CDR1 MNHNS, CDR2 SASEGT. This CDR3 comprises 13 residues. Trimming shortened V by 7 bases and J by 3 bases, and 13 bases separated the two germline ends. CDR3 sequence: CASTRDGGYEQYF. The CDR3 nucleotides read TGTGCCAGCACCCGGGACGGGGGCTACGAGCAGTACTTC.